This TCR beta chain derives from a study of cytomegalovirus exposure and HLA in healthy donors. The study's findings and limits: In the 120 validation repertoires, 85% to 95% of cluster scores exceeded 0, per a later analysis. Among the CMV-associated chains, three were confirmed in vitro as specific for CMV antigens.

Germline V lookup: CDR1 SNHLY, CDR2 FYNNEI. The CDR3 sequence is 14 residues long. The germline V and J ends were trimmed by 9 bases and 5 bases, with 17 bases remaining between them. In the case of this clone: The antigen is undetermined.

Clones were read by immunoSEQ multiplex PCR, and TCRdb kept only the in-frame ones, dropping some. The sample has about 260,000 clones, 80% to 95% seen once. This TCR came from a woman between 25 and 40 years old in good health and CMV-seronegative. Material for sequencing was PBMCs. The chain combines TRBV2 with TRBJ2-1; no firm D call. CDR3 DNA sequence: TGTGCCAGAAGACACGTCCGATCTAACAATGAGCAGTTCTTC. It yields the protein CARRHVRSNNEQFF. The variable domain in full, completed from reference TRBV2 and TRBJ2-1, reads EPEVTQTPSHQVTQMGQEVILRCVPISNHLYFYWYRQILGQKVEFLVSFYNNEISEKSEIFDDQFSVERPDGSNFTLKIRSTKLEDSAMYFCARRHVRSNNEQFFGPGTRLTVL.